The source of this T cell receptor beta chain is a study of shared clonotypes between healthy human individuals (dated by TCRdb to 2020 to 2022). As for the study more broadly: A few men and a couple of women, aged 18 to 49 years, made up the cohort. The study deeply sequenced blood TCR repertoires of about 5 healthy adults to estimate repertoire size and the extent of clonotype sharing between individuals. Different laboratories and diverse techniques were used to prepare libraries and sequence TCR repertoires, to increase sequencing depth and limit assay-specific biases. Between about 0.94 and 10 billion PBMCs per donor were obtained by leukapheresis.

Healthy HIV-negative adults with no recently reported acute infections or vaccinations were included as donors. All donors were Caucasian adults living in Nashville, Tennessee, USA. In the unsorted samples, around 81 million PBMCs were counted, and genomic DNA was extracted using the QIAamp DNA Blood Mini kit. Blood was obtained by leukapheresis, after which PBMCs were separated by Ficoll-Histopaque density gradient centrifugation and cryopreserved in liquid nitrogen vapor phase. A note on this clone: It lacks a known antigen. No much larger clone is present one base from it, and per-base qualities are unavailable.

The V end loses 7 bases and the J end loses 1 base, and a stretch of 13 bases separates them. CDR3 length: 14 amino acids, cysteine to phenylalanine. Solely the CDR3 DNA is kept, with 42 bases framed from the first base. In the germline V gene, CDR1 corresponds to ENHRY and CDR2 to SYGVKD. TCR CDR3 regions were amplified from genomic DNA by multiplex PCR using the deep immunoSEQ assay. For each cell subset, the extracted genomic DNA was distributed evenly across all wells of several immunoSEQ 96-well plates, and each plate served as one replicate. For unsorted PBMC, around 300 ng of genomic DNA, equivalent to approximately 30,000 T cell genomes, went into each replicate PCR. Unsorted PBMC genomic DNA was sequenced across ten immunoSEQ deep assay plates. Purified libraries were measured with a Qubit 3.0 fluorometer, size-checked on a Bioanalyzer 2100, and measured again with the KAPA Library Quantification kit. Every immunoSEQ 96-well plate was sequenced on a separate single-read 150-cycle Illumina NextSeq 550 flow cell. Per the source publication's procedure: The immunoSEQ output contained only junctional sequences without quality scores, so filtering could not match that applied to full-length reads. Sequences were annotated with PyIR, a Python wrapper for IgBLAST v1.9, and V/J genes and CDR3 were assigned using IMGT germline references. Reads with weak V/J assignments (E-value above 1e-6), missing CDR3, stop codons, out-of-frame junctions, or ambiguous translated residues were removed. V3J clonotypes were defined as sequences sharing an identical inferred V gene, J gene, and CDR3 amino acid sequence. Percentage overlap between repertoires was calculated by dividing the number of shared unique clonotypes by the size of the smaller repertoire. RTK rarefaction, the Chao1 estimator, and Recon v2.1 estimates of unobserved clonotypes were used to assess repertoire richness. Not all clones reach the TCRdb copy of this immuneACCESS table, which keeps in-frame sequences only. Checked studies attribute under half of the gap to unresolved V genes and leave the rest unexplained. D and trimming come from the DNA, and the V and J calls and clone size come from that table. This sample is represented by some 480,000 clones; about 80% of them were singletons. The top ten clonotypes cover about 12% of the sample.

On the study overall, not on this receptor specifically: Based on pairwise subsampling, the degree of clonotype sharing among donors was expected to be affected by sequencing depth. Because the study included a small number of donors, the genetic and exposure-history diversity represented was limited. Sampling was restricted to blood, and TCR repertoires in tissue are likely to differ from TCR repertoires in blood.

The sequence was obtained from a woman in her thirties or forties in good health. Some clones in this sample may be carry-over from other donors' samples. What was sequenced was PBMCs. The chain uses TRBV10-3 and TRBJ1-1; the D gene lacks a confident call. The CDR3 is CAITYSWENTEAFF. The DNA sequence is as follows: TGTGCCATCACGTACAGCTGGGAGAACACTGAAGCTTTCTTT.